The 18 T cell receptor beta chains reported below all come from one sample, sequenced in a study of identical twins. TCRdb independently ran MiXCR on the 5' RACE reads; one entry per CDR3 protein. The profile shows about 920,000 distinct CDR3 sequences, about 12% of them singletons. These data were also reused for a study on yellow fever vaccine responses in identical twins.

Material: PBMCs. These receptors were collected from a young woman in good health.

Only a few counts were recorded for this clonotype. The DNA of the CDR3 is TGTGCCAGCAGCTTAGAACTATCCTACGAGCAGTACTTC. Amino acids: CASSLELSYEQYF. The chain recombines TRBV7-2 with TRBJ2-7; D gene unclear. Germline V CDR1 and CDR2: SGHTA, FQGNSA. This CDR3 contains 13 residues. V dropped 1 base and J dropped 1 base, with 5 bases sitting between them.

The table lists this clonotype with a few counts. The CDR3, as DNA: TGCAGTGTTTCAAAAGTGAACACTGAAGCTTTCTTT. Its protein is CSVSKVNTEAFF. The gene calls are TRBV20-1 and TRBJ1-1; no clear D gene. The CDR3 consists of 12 residues. Trimming took off 7 bases at V and 0 bases at J, with 9 bases between the two ends. Per the germline V gene, CDR1 is DFQATT and CDR2 is SNEGSKA (reference sequence).

This clonotype was observed at least ten times. The chain recombines TRBV28 with TRBJ1-1; TRBD1 matches 8 bases. Germline trimming cut 5 bases from V and 4 bases from J; bases unmatched to any gene: 6. Germline CDR1 and CDR2: MDHEN and SYDVKM. The CDR3 spans 14 residues. CDR3 coding DNA: TGTGCCAGCAGTCGACAGGGGCTGGGCACTGAAGCTTTCTTT. Translating it yields CASSRQGLGTEAFF.

This clonotype was seen more than once but under ten times. The V call is TRBV7-2, the J call TRBJ1-5; the D is unclear. Trimming took 5 bases from V and 5 from J, leaving 10 bases between them. Germline V gene data show CDR1 as SGHTA and CDR2 as FQGNSA. This CDR3 has 13 residues. Here the CDR3 DNA reads TGTGCCAGCAGCCCTACCTTAGATCAGCCCCAGCATTTT. Translated, it gives CASSPTLDQPQHF.

V usage is TRBV4-2 and J usage is TRBJ2-7; D not resolved. Germline CDR1 is LGHNA and CDR2 is YNFKEQ. The CDR3 runs 15 residues. With 1 base removed from V and 6 bases from J, the gap between germline ends came to 16 bases. Written as DNA, the CDR3 is TGTGCCAGCAGCCAAGTTGGGTCTTATTTGGGCGAGCAGTACTTC. Protein product: CASSQVGSYLGEQYF.

The chain combines TRBV19 with TRBJ2-5; the D is unclear. With 2 bases removed from V and 4 bases from J, the gap between germline ends came to 8 bases. This CDR3 is built from 13 residues. Germline CDR1 reads LNHDA; CDR2 reads SQIVND (reference sequence). The chain's CDR3 is CASSIIRGETQYF. The CDR3 DNA follows: TGTGCCAGTAGTATAATTCGAGGAGAGACCCAGTACTTC.

There are a few counts of this clonotype. The rearrangement links TRBV14 to TRBJ2-7, with TRBD1 identical over 10 bases. Unmatched junction bases numbered 24, after V lost 3 bases and J lost 4 bases. Germline CDR1 and CDR2: SGHDN and FVKESK. This CDR3 region has 21 residues. DNA of the CDR3: TGTGCCAGCAGCCATGTCACTCGGGACAGGGGCGCGAAGACTCCATTTTACGAGCAGTACGTC. Amino acid sequence: CASSHVTRDRGAKTPFYEQYV.

The chain combines TRBV4-1 with TRBJ1-2; perhaps TRBD1 as D (5 bases). The length of the CDR3 is 16 residues. Germline V gene data show CDR1 as MGHRA and CDR2 as YSYEKL. Trimming took 0 bases from V and 7 from J, leaving 18 bases between them. CDR3 DNA: TGCGCCAGCAGCCAAGATACAAGACTACGGGGGGGTGGCTACACCTTC. Protein: CASSQDTRLRGGGYTF.

V gene TRBV5-5 combines with J gene TRBJ2-1, with D possibly TRBD2 on 6 matching bases. V was shortened by 4 bases and J by 6 bases, with 17 bases between the two germline ends. There are 15 residues in the CDR3. The V gene's germline CDR1 is SGHKS and CDR2 YYEKEE (reference sequence). The CDR3: CASSAGRVGGNEQFF. The CDR3 DNA is TGTGCCAGCAGCGCGGGACGGGTTGGCGGCAATGAGCAGTTCTTC.

This clonotype was counted at least ten times. V usage is TRBV5-5 and J usage is TRBJ2-7; D uncertain. The germline V gene encodes CDR1 SGHKS and CDR2 YYEKEE (reference sequence). This CDR3 is 11 amino acids long. V shed 0 bases and J shed 6 bases, with 4 bases lying between them. The CDR3: CASSLESEQYF. The CDR3 nucleotides are TGTGCCAGCAGCTTGGAGAGCGAGCAGTACTTC.

The J gene is TRBJ2-7, the V gene TRBV28; 13 bases are shared with TRBD2. The CDR3 is 15 residues long. CDR1 is MDHEN and CDR2 is SYDVKM in the germline V gene. Trimming cost V 4 bases and J 3 bases; bases outside gene matches: 3. CDR3 sequence: CASSYGLAGDYEQYV. Written as DNA, the CDR3 is TGTGCCAGCAGTTACGGACTAGCGGGGGACTACGAGCAGTACGTC.

This clonotype was found a few times. The chain joins TRBV3-1 to TRBJ2-2; perhaps TRBD2 as D (5 bases). V was clipped by 0 bases and J by 4 bases, with 9 bases between them. Germline CDR1 LGHDT, CDR2 YNNKEL (reference sequence). The CDR3 totals 15 residues. The CDR3 reads CASSQDWTFTGELFF. The CDR3 bases are TGTGCCAGCAGCCAAGATTGGACTTTCACCGGGGAGCTGTTTTTT. The whole variable domain, remainder taken from reference TRBV3-1 and TRBJ2-2, is DTAVSQTPKYLVTQMGNDKSIKCEQNLGHDTMYWYKQDSKKFLKIMFSYNNKELIINETVPNRFSPKSPDKAHLNLHINSLELGDSAVYFCASSQDWTFTGELFFGEGSRLTVL.

This clonotype has just a few counts. V gene TRBV5-1 combines with J gene TRBJ1-1; no reliable D call. Germline CDR1 SGHRS, CDR2 YFSETQ. The CDR3 has 13 amino acids. Trimming took 6 bases from V and 1 from J, leaving 10 bases between them. The CDR3 is CASTLSANTEAFF. The CDR3 region has the DNA TGCGCCAGCACCCTATCAGCGAACACTGAAGCTTTCTTT.

This chain uses TRBV7-6 with TRBJ2-3, with TRBD2 identical over 7 bases. Germline CDR1 is SGHVS and CDR2 is FNYEAQ. This CDR3 comprises 14 residues. V trimming: 6 bases; J trimming: 2 bases; junction bases outside the gene matches: 5. CDR3 bases: TGTGCCAGCAGAGCCGGGACTACCACAGATACGCAGTATTTT. Protein: CASRAGTTTDTQYF.

The rearrangement links TRBV5-6 to TRBJ2-7; D is ambiguous. Germline V gene sequence: CDR1 SGHDT, CDR2 YYEEEE. The CDR3 has 12 residues. The V and J ends lost 4 bases and 6 bases respectively, with 11 bases between them. The CDR3 DNA reads as TGTGCCAGCAGCCATCGTCCCCTCGAGCAGTACTTC. The encoded protein is CASSHRPLEQYF.

This clonotype has only a few counts. The rearrangement joins TRBV7-9 to TRBJ2-1, with D unclear. Trimming pared 2 bases from V and 4 bases from J, leaving 12 bases between. CDR1 SEHNR and CDR2 FQNEAQ come from the germline V gene (reference sequence). This CDR3 is 15 amino acids long. CDR3 DNA sequence: TGTGCCAGCAGCTTAAACGGACCCAATTACAATGAGCAGTTCTTC. It codes for CASSLNGPNYNEQFF.

This chain connects TRBV6-5 to TRBJ1-1, with D perhaps matching TRBD1 (6 bases). Germline V gives CDR1 MNHEY, CDR2 SVGAGI. V shed 2 bases and J shed 4 bases, with 14 bases lying between them. The length of the CDR3 is 15 residues. The CDR3 protein is CASSYQTGWGTEAFF. DNA for the CDR3: TGTGCCAGCAGTTACCAAACAGGGTGGGGCACTGAAGCTTTCTTT.

This clonotype was observed a handful of times. J is TRBJ2-7 and V is TRBV4-2; D gene unclear. V lost 0 bases and J lost 4, with 7 bases in between. Germline V gene sequence: CDR1 LGHNA, CDR2 YNFKEQ. The CDR3 contains 13 residues. The DNA for the CDR3 is TGTGCCAGCAGCCAAGATTGGGGTTACGAGCAGTACGTC. Protein product: CASSQDWGYEQYV.